This TCR beta chain was sequenced during a study of blood T cells in healthy people across ages. Sample-barcoded 5' priming and a J-beta primer mix drove a second PCR of about 7 to 12 cycles. Every sample gave at least 3 million paired-end reads containing CDR3. One entry per CDR3 protein, called by TCRdb with MiXCR from the 5' RACE reads. The profile shows about 670,000 distinct CDR3 sequences, more than 45% of them singletons. The CDR3 covers 16 residues. V was clipped by 0 bases and J by 1 base, with 11 bases between them. CDR1 and CDR2 (germline): SGDLS, YYNGEE. This clonotype was recorded many times. Its specificity is not known. Study-wide points: Unsorted PBMCs prevented conclusive naive versus antigen-experienced comparison.

The authors drew ten milliliters of peripheral blood from each donor. Total RNA, at least 5 micrograms per sample, came from PBMCs. The sample taken for sequencing was blood. V usage is TRBV9 and J usage is TRBJ2-1; D remains ambiguous. The sequence was collected from a woman older than 75 in good health. DNA for the CDR3: TGTGCCAGCAGCGTAGCCCCGCGAATATCCTACAATGAGCAGTTCTTC. This encodes CASSVAPRISYNEQFF.